Following are 21 T cell receptor beta chains from one sample sequenced in a study of identical twins. TCRdb reprocessed the 5' RACE reads with MiXCR, giving one entry per CDR3 protein. The repertoire holds some 1,700,000 distinct CDR3 sequences, with around a third as singletons. What was sequenced was cord blood. These receptors were taken from a newborn girl in good health.

This clonotype was seen a few times. The gene calls are TRBV5-1 and TRBJ2-1; 7 bases line up with TRBD2. The germline gives CDR1 SGHRS, CDR2 YFSETQ. This CDR3 comprises 14 residues. V gave up 4 bases and J gave up 6 bases; unmatched junction bases: 7. The CDR3 nucleotides read TGCGCCAGCAGCCCAGGGTGGACTAGCAATGAGCAGTTCTTC. Protein sequence: CASSPGWTSNEQFF.

The table lists this clonotype with a few counts. The gene calls are TRBV6-1 and TRBJ2-6; D gene uncertain. CDR1 and CDR2 from the germline V gene are MNHNS and SASEGT. This CDR3 has 16 amino acids. The V gene lost 1 base and the J gene lost 0 bases, with 7 bases spanning the gap. The CDR3 region is CASSEGFYSGANVLTF. The CDR3 bases are TGTGCCAGCAGTGAAGGGTTTTACTCTGGGGCCAACGTCCTGACTTTC.

The chain has TRBV3-1 and TRBJ2-1; D gene unclear. The CDR3 has 17 residues. V dropped 0 bases and J dropped 0 bases, with 12 bases sitting between them. The germline CDR1 and CDR2 sequences are LGHDT and YNNKEL (reference sequence). The CDR3 reads CASSQDWSLSSYNEQFF. Written as DNA, the CDR3 is TGTGCCAGCAGCCAAGATTGGTCACTCAGCTCCTACAATGAGCAGTTCTTC.

The V call is TRBV25-1, the J call TRBJ2-7; 15 bases agree with TRBD2. The CDR3 length is 17 residues. J was trimmed by 7 bases and V by 3 bases; bases with no gene match: 10. The V gene's germline CDR1 is MGHDK and CDR2 SYGVNS. The chain's CDR3 is CASSEGLAGGPQYEQYF. CDR3 nucleotides: TGTGCCAGCAGTGAGGGACTAGCGGGAGGCCCCCAATATGAGCAGTACTTC.

This clonotype was recorded a few times. The gene calls are TRBV18 and TRBJ2-7; maybe TRBD1 (5 bases). The CDR3 totals 14 residues. Trimming left V 6 bases short and J 0 bases short, with 12 bases between. CDR1 is KGHSH, CDR2 LQKENI, per germline. CDR3 sequence (DNA): TGTGCCAGCTCCAGGGTAAGGGTCTCCTACGAGCAGTACTTC. As protein: CASSRVRVSYEQYF. The full variable domain, completed using reference TRBV18 and TRBJ2-7, is NAGVMQNPRHLVRRRGQEARLRCSPMKGHSHVYWYRQLPEEGLKFMVYLQKENIIDESGMPKERFSAEFPKEGPSILRIQQVVRGDSAAYFCASSRVRVSYEQYFGPGTRLTVT.

This clonotype was recorded at least ten times. The chain has TRBV24-1 and TRBJ2-3; no reliable D call. The CDR3 runs to 12 residues. V shed 3 bases and J shed 1 base, with 1 base lying between them. Germline assignment: CDR1 KGHDR and CDR2 SFDVKD. The CDR3 reads CATSDGTDTQYF. The CDR3 coding sequence is TGTGCCACCAGTGATGGCACAGATACGCAGTATTTT.

At least ten counts were recorded for this clonotype. This rearrangement joins TRBV29-1 to TRBJ2-4; D ambiguous. Germline-derived CDR1 and CDR2 are SQVTM and ANQGSEA. This CDR3 contains 14 residues. Between the trimmed V and J ends, which lost 4 bases and 3 bases, there was a span of 13 bases. The DNA for the CDR3 is TGCAGCGTTGGCGTTTCTCCAGGCAAAAACATTCAGTACTTC. Its translation is CSVGVSPGKNIQYF. Full variable domain (outside the CDR3, taken from reference TRBV29-1 and TRBJ2-4): SAVISQKPSRDICQRGTSLTIQCQVDSQVTMMFWYRQQPGQSLTLIATANQGSEATYESGFVIDKFPISRPNLTFSTLTVSNMSPEDSSIYLCSVGVSPGKNIQYFGAGTRLSVL.

This clonotype has a handful of counts. The rearrangement joins TRBV12-3 or TRBV12-4 to TRBJ2-5, with 10 positions matching TRBD2. The CDR3 extends over 18 amino acids. J gave up 6 bases and V 5 bases, and 18 bases lay outside the gene matches. The CDR3 coding sequence is TGTGCCAGCAGTCCCGCGGAAATAGCGGGGGGCTCCCTGAAGACCCAGTACTTC. Translation: CASSPAEIAGGSLKTQYF.

The gene calls are TRBV20-1 and TRBJ1-1; perhaps TRBD1 as D (6 bases). Germline V CDR1 and CDR2: DFQATT, SNEGSKA (reference sequence). This CDR3 region has 18 residues. The germline V and J ends were trimmed by 6 bases and 5 bases, with 31 bases remaining between them. This chain's CDR3 is CSAHPTWLGDTGRTEAFF. For the CDR3, the DNA is TGCAGTGCCCATCCAACCTGGTTGGGGGACACCGGGAGGACTGAAGCTTTCTTT.

This clonotype was seen a single time. V is TRBV20-1 and J is TRBJ2-5; TRBD2 might be the D (6 bases). The DNA end favors TRBJ2-7, so the J call may be wrong. The CDR3 is 13 amino acids. Per germline, CDR1 DFQATT and CDR2 SNEGSKA (reference sequence). The CDR3 nucleotides are TGCAGTGCCCCGTGGCTAGCGTCCCACGAGCAGTACTTC. Residues: CSAPWLASHEQYF.

This chain connects TRBV20-1 to TRBJ2-3, with unresolved D. V was cut by 0 bases and J by 6 bases, with 7 bases left in between. The CDR3 extends over 12 amino acids. Per germline, CDR1 DFQATT and CDR2 SNEGSKA (reference sequence). CDR3: CSARDLVDTQYF. The CDR3 coding sequence is TGCAGTGCTAGAGATCTTGTGGATACGCAGTATTTT.

The V gene is TRBV21-1, the J gene TRBJ2-4; TRBD2, the D gene given by the table, was not confirmed from the DNA. TRBV21-1 is shown as a pseudogene. CDR3 length: 18 amino acids. The CDR3 nucleotides are TGTGCCAGCAGCAGTACTAGCGGGGGGACCCTAGCCACAAACATTCAGTACTTC. Residues: CASSSTSGGTLATNIQYF.

The chain uses TRBV12-3 or TRBV12-4 and TRBJ1-1; a weak D match, TRBD1 (6 bases). Trimming shortened V by 7 bases and J by 7 bases, and 13 bases separated the two germline ends. CDR3 length: 12 residues. The CDR3 loop is CASTPKGVEAFF. The CDR3 nucleotides are TGTGCCAGCACCCCTAAGGGGGTTGAAGCTTTCTTT.

This chain links TRBV29-1 with TRBJ2-7; the D gene is possibly TRBD2 (6 bases). The V and J ends lost 4 bases and 5 bases respectively, with 21 bases between them. Germline CDR1 SQVTM, CDR2 ANQGSEA. The CDR3 contains 15 residues. In DNA form, the CDR3 reads TGCAGCGTTGTGTGGTTATTTGGGGGGACCCACGAGCAGTACTTC. As protein: CSVVWLFGGTHEQYF.

This clonotype has just a few counts. The chain links TRBV20-1 to TRBJ2-5; 9 bases fit TRBD1. The CDR3 totals 13 residues. V was pared by 5 bases and J by 5 bases, with 6 bases of the junction left unmatched. Germline V lookup: CDR1 DFQATT, CDR2 SNEGSKA (reference sequence). The CDR3 nucleotides read TGCAGTGCTTGGGACAGGGCCTGGGAGACCCAGTACTTC. This sequence encodes CSAWDRAWETQYF.

This clonotype was observed a few times. This sequence joins TRBV27 and TRBJ2-1, with unresolved D. Germline CDR1 and CDR2: MNHEY and SMNVEV (reference sequence). V lost 6 bases to trimming and J lost 3 bases, with 15 bases between them. The CDR3 sequence is 15 residues long. CDR3 loop: CASSQGGPHYNEQFF. CDR3 bases: TGTGCCAGCAGCCAAGGCGGACCACACTACAATGAGCAGTTCTTC.

Many counts were recorded for this clonotype. The chain couples TRBV29-1 to TRBJ2-7; 7 bases align to TRBD1. V lost 5 bases to trimming and J lost 2 bases; unmatched junction nucleotides: 3. Germline V gives CDR1 SQVTM, CDR2 ANQGSEA. The CDR3 runs to 12 residues. Here the CDR3 reads CSVKQGTYEQYF. CDR3 sequence (DNA): TGCAGCGTTAAACAGGGGACCTACGAGCAGTACTTC.

V is TRBV11-3 and J is TRBJ2-4, with a tentative D call TRBD2 (6 bases). There are 15 residues in the CDR3. Germline CDR1 reads SGHNT; CDR2 reads YENEEA. The V gene lost 5 bases and the J gene lost 13 bases, with 24 bases spanning the gap. This CDR3 is CASSNREDYYNEQYF. The CDR3 DNA reads as TGTGCCAGCAGCAACCGCGAGGACTACTACAATGAGCAGTACTTC.

The chain combines TRBV20-1 with TRBJ2-3; the match to TRBD2 covers 11 bases. Looked up from germline, CDR1 is DFQATT and CDR2 is SNEGSKA (reference sequence). V trimming: 3 bases; J trimming: 4 bases; junction bases outside the gene matches: 9. The length of the CDR3 is 16 residues. The CDR3 bases are TGCAGTGCTAGCTCGTCTAGCGGGGGGTGGGCAGATACGCAGTATTTT. Translating it yields CSASSSSGGWADTQYF.

The genes are TRBV3-1 and TRBJ2-7; D is possibly TRBD1 (6 bases). CDR3 length: 15 amino acids. Germline values: CDR1 LGHDT, CDR2 YNNKEL (reference sequence). The V gene lost 4 bases and the J gene lost 2 bases, with 15 bases spanning the gap. The CDR3 here is CASSLQGSWPYEQYF. DNA for the CDR3: TGTGCCAGCAGCCTACAGGGAAGCTGGCCCTACGAGCAGTACTTC.

The chain joins TRBV18 to TRBJ1-4; no clear D gene. CDR1 and CDR2 from the germline V gene are KGHSH and LQKENI. The CDR3 is made up of 16 amino acids. Trimming took off 1 base at V and 0 bases at J, with 9 bases between the two ends. CDR3 protein: CASSPRTTTTNEKLFF. The CDR3 nucleotides read TGTGCCAGCTCACCACGTACAACAACAACTAATGAAAAACTGTTTTTT.